This T cell receptor beta chain is from a study of blood T cell repertoires in COVID-19. Study in general: From T cells, B-cell-depleted T cells, or PBMCs came the material, which was cDNA or gDNA.

Per the germline V gene, CDR1 is SGHKS and CDR2 is YYEKEE (reference sequence). The V and J ends lost 4 bases and 1 base respectively, with 12 bases between them. CDR3 length: 15 amino acids. It was during active infection that Seattle patients were enrolled and then longitudinally followed. Generated by immunoSEQ multiplex PCR, the TCRdb table keeps only in-frame clones and is missing some. This table has about 180,000 clones, around four fifths appearing once. Sequencing used peripheral blood. The TCR originated in a woman in her 70s with COVID-19, enrolled during active disease. V is TRBV5-5 and J is TRBJ1-3; the D gene is possibly TRBD1 (5 bases). CDR3: CASSRDFGSGNTIYF. In nucleotides, the CDR3 is TGTGCCAGCAGCCGGGACTTTGGATCTGGAAACACCATATATTTT.